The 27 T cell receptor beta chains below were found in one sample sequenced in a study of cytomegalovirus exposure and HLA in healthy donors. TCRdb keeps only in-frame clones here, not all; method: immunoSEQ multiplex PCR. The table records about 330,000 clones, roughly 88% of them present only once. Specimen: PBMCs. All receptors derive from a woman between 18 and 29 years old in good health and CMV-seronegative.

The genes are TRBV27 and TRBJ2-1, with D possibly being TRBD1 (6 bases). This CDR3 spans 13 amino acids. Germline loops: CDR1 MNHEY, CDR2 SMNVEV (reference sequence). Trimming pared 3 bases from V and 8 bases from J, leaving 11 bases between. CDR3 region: CASSLGALYEQFF. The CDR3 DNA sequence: TGTGCCAGCAGTTTGGGGGCTCTATATGAGCAGTTCTTC.

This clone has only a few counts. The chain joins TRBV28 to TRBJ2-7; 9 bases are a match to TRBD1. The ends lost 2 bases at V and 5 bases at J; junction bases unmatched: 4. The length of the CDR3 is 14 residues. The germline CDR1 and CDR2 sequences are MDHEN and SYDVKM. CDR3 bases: TGTGCCAGCAGTTTAGTCCGGGACAGGGACGAGCAGTACTTC. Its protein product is CASSLVRDRDEQYF.

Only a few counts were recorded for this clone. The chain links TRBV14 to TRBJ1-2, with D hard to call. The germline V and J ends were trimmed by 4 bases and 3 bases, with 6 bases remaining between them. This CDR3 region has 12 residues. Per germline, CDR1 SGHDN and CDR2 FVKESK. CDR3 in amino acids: CASSPPYYGYTF. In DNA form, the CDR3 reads TGTGCCAGCAGCCCCCCGTACTATGGCTACACCTTC.

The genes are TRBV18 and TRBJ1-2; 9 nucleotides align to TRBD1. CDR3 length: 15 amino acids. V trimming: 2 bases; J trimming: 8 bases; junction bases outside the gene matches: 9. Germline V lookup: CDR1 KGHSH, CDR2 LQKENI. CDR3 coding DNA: TGTGCCAGCTCACCATCGGGACAGGGCTCTGGAGGCTACACCTTC. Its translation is CASSPSGQGSGGYTF.

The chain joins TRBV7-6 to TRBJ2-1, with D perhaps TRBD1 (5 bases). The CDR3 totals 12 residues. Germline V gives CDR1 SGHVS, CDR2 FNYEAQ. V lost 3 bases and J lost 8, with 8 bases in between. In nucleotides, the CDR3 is TGTGCCAGCAGCTTTACAGGAGATGAGCAGTTCTTC. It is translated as CASSFTGDEQFF.

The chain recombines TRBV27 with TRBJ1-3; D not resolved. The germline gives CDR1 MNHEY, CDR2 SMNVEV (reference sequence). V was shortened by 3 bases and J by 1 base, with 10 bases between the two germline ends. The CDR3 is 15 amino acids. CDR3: CASSLAASSGNTIYF. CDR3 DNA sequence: TGTGCCAGCAGTTTGGCGGCTTCTTCTGGAAACACCATATATTTT.

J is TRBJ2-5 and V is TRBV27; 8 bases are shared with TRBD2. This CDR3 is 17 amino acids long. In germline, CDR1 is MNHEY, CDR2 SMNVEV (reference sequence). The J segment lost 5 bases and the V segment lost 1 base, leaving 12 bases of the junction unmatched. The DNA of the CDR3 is TGTGCCAGCAGTTTATTCGGCGGGGGGCCTTCGGGGGAGACCCAGTACTTC. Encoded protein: CASSLFGGGPSGETQYF.

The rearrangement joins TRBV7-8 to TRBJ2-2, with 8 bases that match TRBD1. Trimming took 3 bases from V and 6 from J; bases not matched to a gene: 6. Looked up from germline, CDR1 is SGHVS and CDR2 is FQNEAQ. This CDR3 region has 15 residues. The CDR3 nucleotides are TGTGCCAGCAGCTTGAGACAGGGGCGCCCCGGGGAGCTGTTTTTT. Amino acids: CASSLRQGRPGELFF.

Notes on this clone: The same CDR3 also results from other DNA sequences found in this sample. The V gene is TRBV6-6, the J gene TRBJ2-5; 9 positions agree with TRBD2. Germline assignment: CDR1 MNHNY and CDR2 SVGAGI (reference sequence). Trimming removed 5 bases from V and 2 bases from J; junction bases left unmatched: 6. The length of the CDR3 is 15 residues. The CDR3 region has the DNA TGTGCCAGCAGTACGGGACTAGCAGCTCAAGAGACCCAGTACTTC. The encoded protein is CASSTGLAAQETQYF.

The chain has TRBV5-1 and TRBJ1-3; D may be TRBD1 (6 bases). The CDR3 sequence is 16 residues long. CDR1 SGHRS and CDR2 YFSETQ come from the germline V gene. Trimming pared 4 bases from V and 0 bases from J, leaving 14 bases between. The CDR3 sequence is CASSPDSLSSGNTIYF. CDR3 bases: TGCGCCAGCAGCCCGGACAGTCTTTCCTCTGGAAACACCATATATTTT.

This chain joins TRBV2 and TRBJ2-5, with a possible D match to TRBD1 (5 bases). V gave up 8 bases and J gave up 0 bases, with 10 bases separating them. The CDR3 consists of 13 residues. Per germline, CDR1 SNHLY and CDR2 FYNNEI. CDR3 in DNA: TGTGCCAGCGGGCAGGGCGACCAAGAGACCCAGTACTTC. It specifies CASGQGDQETQYF.

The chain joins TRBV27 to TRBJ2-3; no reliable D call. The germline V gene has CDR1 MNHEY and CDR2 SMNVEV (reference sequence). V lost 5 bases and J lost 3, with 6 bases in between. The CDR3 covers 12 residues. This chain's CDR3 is CASSPQTDTQYF. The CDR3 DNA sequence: TGTGCCAGCAGTCCCCAGACAGATACGCAGTATTTT.

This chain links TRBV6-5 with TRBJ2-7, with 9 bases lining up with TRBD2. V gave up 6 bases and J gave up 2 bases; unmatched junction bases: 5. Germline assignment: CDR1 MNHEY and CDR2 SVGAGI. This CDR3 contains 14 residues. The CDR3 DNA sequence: TGTGCCAGCAGATATAGCGGGAGTACCTACGAGCAGTACTTC. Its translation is CASRYSGSTYEQYF.

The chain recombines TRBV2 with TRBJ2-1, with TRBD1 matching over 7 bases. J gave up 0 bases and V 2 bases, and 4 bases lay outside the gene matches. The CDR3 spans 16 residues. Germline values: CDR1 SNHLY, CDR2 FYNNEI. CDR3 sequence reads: CASSERGQASYNEQFF. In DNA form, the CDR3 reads TGTGCCAGCAGTGAAAGGGGGCAGGCCTCCTACAATGAGCAGTTCTTC.

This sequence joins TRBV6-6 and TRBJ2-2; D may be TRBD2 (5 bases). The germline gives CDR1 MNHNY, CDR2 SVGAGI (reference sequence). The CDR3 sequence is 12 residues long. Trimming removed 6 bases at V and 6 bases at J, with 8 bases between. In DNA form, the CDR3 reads TGTGCCAGCAGGATAGCGTCCGGGGAGCTGTTTTTT. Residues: CASRIASGELFF.

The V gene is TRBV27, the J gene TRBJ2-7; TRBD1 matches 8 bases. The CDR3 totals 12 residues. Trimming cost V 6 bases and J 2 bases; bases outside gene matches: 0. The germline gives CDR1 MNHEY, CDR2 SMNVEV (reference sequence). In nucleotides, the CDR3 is TGTGCCAGCAGGGACAGGGCCTACGAGCAGTACTTC. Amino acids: CASRDRAYEQYF.

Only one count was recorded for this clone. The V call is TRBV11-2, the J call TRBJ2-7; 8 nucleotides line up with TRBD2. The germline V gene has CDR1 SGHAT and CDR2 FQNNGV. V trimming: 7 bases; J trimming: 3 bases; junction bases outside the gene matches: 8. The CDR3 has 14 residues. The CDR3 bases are TGTGCCAGCACCGCGGGAGGACTTAACTACGAGCAGTACTTC. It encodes CASTAGGLNYEQYF.

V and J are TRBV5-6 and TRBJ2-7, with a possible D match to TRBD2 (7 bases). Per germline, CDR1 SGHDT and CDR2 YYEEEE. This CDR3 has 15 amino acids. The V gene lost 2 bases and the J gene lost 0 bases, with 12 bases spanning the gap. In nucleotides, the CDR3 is TGTGCCAGCAGCTTACCGGGGGGCGACTCCTACGAGCAGTACTTC. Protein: CASSLPGGDSYEQYF.

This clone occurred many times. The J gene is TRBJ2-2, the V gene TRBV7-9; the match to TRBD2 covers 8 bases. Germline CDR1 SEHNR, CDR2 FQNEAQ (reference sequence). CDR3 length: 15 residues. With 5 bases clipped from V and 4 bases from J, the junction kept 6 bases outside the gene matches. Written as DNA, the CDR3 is TGTGCCAGCAGCCTGCGGGGGGACCTCACCGGGGAGCTGTTTTTT. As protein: CASSLRGDLTGELFF.

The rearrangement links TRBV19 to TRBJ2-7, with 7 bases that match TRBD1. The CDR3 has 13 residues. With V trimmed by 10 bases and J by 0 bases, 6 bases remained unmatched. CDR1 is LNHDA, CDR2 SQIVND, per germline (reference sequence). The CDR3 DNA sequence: TGTGCCACCAACAGGGGAAGCTCCTACGAGCAGTACTTC. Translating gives CATNRGSSYEQYF.

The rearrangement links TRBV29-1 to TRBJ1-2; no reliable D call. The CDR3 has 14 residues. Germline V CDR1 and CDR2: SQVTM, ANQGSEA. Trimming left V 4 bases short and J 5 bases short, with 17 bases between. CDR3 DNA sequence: TGCAGCGTTGGCAATCTGGGGAGCGGATATGGCTACACCTTC. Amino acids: CSVGNLGSGYGYTF.

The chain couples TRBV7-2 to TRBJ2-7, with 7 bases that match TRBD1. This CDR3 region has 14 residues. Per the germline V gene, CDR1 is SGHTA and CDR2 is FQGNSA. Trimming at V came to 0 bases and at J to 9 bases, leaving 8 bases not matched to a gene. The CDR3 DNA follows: TGTGCCAGCAGCTTAGCGGGACAGACTACCGGGCAGTACTTC. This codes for CASSLAGQTTGQYF.

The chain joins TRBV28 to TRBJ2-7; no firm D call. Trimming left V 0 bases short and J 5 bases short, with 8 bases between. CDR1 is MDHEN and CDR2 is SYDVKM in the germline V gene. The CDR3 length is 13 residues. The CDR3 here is CASSLWAADEQYF. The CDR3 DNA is TGTGCCAGCAGTTTATGGGCTGCGGACGAGCAGTACTTC.

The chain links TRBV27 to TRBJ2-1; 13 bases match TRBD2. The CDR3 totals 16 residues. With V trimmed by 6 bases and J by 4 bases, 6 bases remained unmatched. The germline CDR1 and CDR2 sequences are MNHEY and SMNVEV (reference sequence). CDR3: CASSLTSGGIYNEQFF. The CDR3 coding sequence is TGTGCCAGCAGCCTGACTAGCGGGGGGATATACAATGAGCAGTTCTTC.

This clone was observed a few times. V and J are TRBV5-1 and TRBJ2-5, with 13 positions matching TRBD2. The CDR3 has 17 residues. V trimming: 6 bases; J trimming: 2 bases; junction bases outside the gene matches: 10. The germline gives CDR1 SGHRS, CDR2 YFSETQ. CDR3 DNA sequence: TGCGCCAGCATGACTAGCGGGAGGCCTACACCACAAGAGACCCAGTACTTC. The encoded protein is CASMTSGRPTPQETQYF. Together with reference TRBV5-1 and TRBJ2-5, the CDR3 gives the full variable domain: KAGVTQTPRYLIKTRGQQVTLSCSPISGHRSVSWYQQTPGQGLQFLFEYFSETQRNKGNFPGRFSGRQFSNSRSEMNVSTLELGDSALYLCASMTSGRPTPQETQYFGPGTRLLVL.

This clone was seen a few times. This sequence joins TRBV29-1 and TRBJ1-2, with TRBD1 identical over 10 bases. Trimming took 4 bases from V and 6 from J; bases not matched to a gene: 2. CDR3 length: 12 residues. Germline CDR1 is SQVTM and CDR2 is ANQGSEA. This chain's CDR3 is CSVAGTGDGYTF. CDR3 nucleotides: TGCAGCGTTGCTGGGACAGGGGATGGCTACACCTTC.

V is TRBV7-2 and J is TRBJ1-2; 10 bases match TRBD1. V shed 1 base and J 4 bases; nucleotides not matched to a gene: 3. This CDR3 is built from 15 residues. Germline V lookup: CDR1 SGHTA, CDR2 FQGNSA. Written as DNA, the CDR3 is TGTGCCAGCAGCTTAGTGACAGGGGGCGCCTATGGCTACACCTTC. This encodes CASSLVTGGAYGYTF.